This T cell receptor (beta chain) comes out of a study of blood T cell repertoires in COVID-19. Study at large: Sites in the United States, Italy and Spain provided acute and convalescent COVID-19 samples.

Some clones are missing from TCRdb's copy, which holds only in-frame ones; the method was immunoSEQ multiplex PCR. The repertoire holds 150,000 to 250,000 clones, with roughly 80% as singletons. After removal of 1 base from V and 7 bases from J, the junction contained 5 bases not matched to a gene. In germline, CDR1 is LGHDT, CDR2 YNNKEL (reference sequence). The CDR3 is 14 amino acids. In assigning cohorts, the study relied on participant-reported clinical history. This TCR derives from a man aged 35-49 years who had recovered from COVID-19. The material sequenced was PBMCs or T cells enriched from blood (not recorded which). The chain links TRBV3-1 (or the pseudogene TRBV3-2) to TRBJ2-5, with 8 bases lining up with TRBD2. CDR3 sequence (DNA): TGTGCCAGCAGCCAAGTGCTCGGGGGGGTGACCCAGTACTTC. Residues: CASSQVLGGVTQYF.